This T cell receptor (beta chain) stems from a study of blood T cell repertoires in COVID-19. Overall study: Sites across the United States, Italy and Spain contributed samples from acute and convalescent COVID-19. PBMCs, B-cell-depleted T cells, or T cells provided the cDNA or gDNA that made up the material.

Per the original methods: Reference gene primer amplification gave estimated nucleated cell counts. Clones were sequenced by immunoSEQ multiplex PCR, and TCRdb holds only the in-frame ones, with some missing. Clone size and V and J calls were adopted from that table, with D and trimming inferred from the DNA. This sample carries roughly 350,000 clones, roughly 89% of them seen once, and the ten largest clones take roughly 3.3%. The table lists this clone with a few counts. V trimming: 2 bases; J trimming: 7 bases; junction bases outside the gene matches: 2. The V gene's germline CDR1 is MNHEY and CDR2 SVGEGT. The CDR3 length is 14 residues.

This receptor was obtained from a young woman who had recovered from COVID-19. Sequenced sample: peripheral blood. This rearrangement joins TRBV6-2 or TRBV6-3 to TRBJ1-6, with TRBD1 matching over 7 bases. CDR3 DNA sequence: TGTGCCAGCAGTTACGGACAGGCGAATTCACCCCTCCACTTT. It specifies CASSYGQANSPLHF.